A selection of T cell receptor beta chains follows, all from one sample in a study of blood T cell repertoires in COVID-19. Assay used: immunoSEQ multiplex PCR; TCRdb lists only in-frame clones, some missing. The sample carries 250,000 or so clones, about 84% recorded once. Sequences were obtained from PBMCs or T cells enriched from blood (not recorded which). Receptors originate from a man in his 60s who had recovered from COVID-19. CDR3s include the opening cysteine and the closing phenylalanine or tryptophan. D genes are given only for firm matches. Only part of the rows carry a size: once, few, many, or a class if the clone is expanded.

once	TRBV5-4	TRBD1	TRBJ2-7	CASSPPTGGGEQYF	TGTGCCAGCAGCCCGCCGACAGGGGGTGGCGAGCAGTACTTC
.	TRBV7-9	.	TRBJ1-5	CASSLDNPWQPQHF	TGTGCCAGCAGCTTAGACAATCCGTGGCAGCCCCAGCATTTT
.	TRBV19	.	TRBJ2-7	CASSMKPGQAYEQYF	TGTGCCAGTAGTATGAAGCCGGGACAAGCCTACGAGCAGTACTTC
.	TRBV3-1/TRBV3-2	TRBD2	TRBJ2-4	CASSPRTRGATIQYF	TGTGCCAGCAGCCCCCGGACTAGAGGGGCCACAATTCAGTACTTC
.	TRBV6-2/TRBV6-3	TRBD1	TRBJ2-7	CASSQPGQGAYEQYF	TGTGCCAGCAGCCAACCGGGACAGGGCGCCTACGAGCAGTACTTC
once	TRBV4-3	.	TRBJ1-1	CASSQDLTGNTEAFF	TGCGCCAGCAGCCAAGATTTGACAGGGAACACTGAAGCTTTCTTT
.	TRBV28	TRBD1	TRBJ1-1	CASSSRDRDTEAFF	TGTGCCAGCAGTTCCCGGGACAGGGACACTGAAGCTTTCTTT
.	TRBV20-1	.	TRBJ1-6	CSASGANNSPLHF	TGCAGTGCTAGTGGGGCGAATAATTCACCCCTCCACTTT
.	TRBV18	TRBD1	TRBJ1-1	CASSPEGAQNTEAFF	TGTGCCAGCTCACCGGAGGGGGCTCAGAACACTGAAGCTTTCTTT
.	TRBV5-1	.	TRBJ2-7	CASSLEGAANYEQYF	TGCGCCAGCAGCTTGGAAGGGGCAGCGAACTACGAGCAGTACTTC
.	TRBV3-1/TRBV3-2	.	TRBJ1-3	CASSQAYGSGNTIYF	TGTGCCAGCAGCCAAGCATACGGCTCTGGAAACACCATATATTTT
few	TRBV4-2	TRBD1	TRBJ1-1	CASSQGQGAFTEAFF	TGTGCCAGCAGCCAAGGGCAGGGGGCTTTCACTGAAGCTTTCTTT
.	TRBV7-9	.	TRBJ2-7	CASSYGDEQYF	TGTGCCAGCAGCTACGGGGACGAGCAGTACTTC
.	TRBV4-2	.	TRBJ2-1	CASSQGTQANSNNEQFF	TGTGCCAGCAGCCAAGGAACCCAAGCGAATAGCAACAATGAGCAGTTCTTC
.	TRBV27	TRBD1	TRBJ1-6	CASGHDRAESPLHF	TGTGCCAGCGGCCACGACAGGGCGGAATCACCCCTCCACTTT
.	TRBV7-9	.	TRBJ2-1	CASSLEEIGIANEQFF	TGTGCCAGCAGCTTAGAGGAGATCGGGATCGCCAATGAGCAGTTCTTC
.	TRBV11-3	.	TRBJ2-1	CASSAQQGSSYNEQFF	TGTGCCAGCAGCGCTCAACAGGGTAGCTCCTACAATGAGCAGTTCTTC
.	TRBV5-6	TRBD1	TRBJ2-7	CASSLVGQVQFYEQYF	TGTGCCAGCAGCTTGGTCGGACAGGTCCAGTTCTACGAGCAGTACTTC
few	TRBV7-6	.	TRBJ2-5	CASSPRGRQETQYF	TGTGCCAGCAGCCCCAGGGGAAGGCAAGAGACCCAGTACTTC
.	TRBV16	.	TRBJ2-3	CASSQGGRPTDTQYF	TGTGCCAGCAGCCAAGGTGGCCGCCCCACAGATACGCAGTATTTT
.	TRBV6-5	TRBD1	TRBJ2-3	CASSYSKNRGTDTQYF	TGTGCCAGCAGTTACTCGAAGAACAGGGGGACAGATACGCAGTATTTT
.	TRBV6-2/TRBV6-3	.	TRBJ1-2	CASSTGYGYTF	TGTGCCAGCAGCACAGGGTATGGCTACACCTTC
.	TRBV18	TRBD2	TRBJ2-1	CASSPPASGGAKAYNEQFF	TGTGCCAGCTCACCGCCGGCTAGCGGGGGGGCCAAAGCTTACAATGAGCAGTTCTTC
.	TRBV20-1	.	TRBJ1-2	CSASPPGRYGYTF	TGCAGTGCTAGTCCCCCAGGGCGCTATGGCTACACCTTC
.	TRBV7-2	TRBD1	TRBJ1-2	CASSLFQAGGDYGYTF	TGTGCCAGCAGCTTATTTCAGGCAGGGGGAGATTATGGCTACACCTTC
.	TRBV6-5	.	TRBJ2-3	CASLRGSRTDTQYF	TGTGCCAGCCTACGGGGGTCTCGCACAGATACGCAGTATTTT
few	TRBV21-1	.	TRBJ1-2	CASSKEKVTGVQGYTF	TGTGCCAGCAGCAAAGAGAAGGTCACAGGGGTACAGGGCTACACCTTC
.	TRBV11-2	.	TRBJ2-2	CASSLLWAENTGELFF	TGTGCCAGCAGCTTATTGTGGGCAGAAAACACCGGGGAGCTGTTTTTT
.	TRBV6-6	.	TRBJ2-7	CASSYSATGQGVF	TGTGCCAGCAGTTACTCGGCTACGGGACAAGGGGTGTTC
.	TRBV5-4	.	TRBJ2-3	CASSLGGTSTDTQYF	TGTGCCAGCAGCTTGGGGGGGACTAGCACAGATACGCAGTATTTT
.	TRBV19	.	TRBJ2-2	CASSMGQTNTGELFF	TGTGCCAGTAGTATGGGACAAACGAACACCGGGGAGCTGTTTTTT
.	TRBV11-3	TRBD1	TRBJ2-7	CASSNGQGWSYEQYF	TGTGCCAGCAGCAACGGACAGGGGTGGTCCTACGAGCAGTACTTC
.	TRBV19	TRBD1	TRBJ1-5	CASSPPPGGRQPQHF	TGTGCCAGTAGCCCCCCCCCAGGGGGAAGGCAGCCCCAGCATTTT
.	TRBV12-3/TRBV12-4	.	TRBJ1-3	CASTWAGGNTIYF	TGTGCCAGCACTTGGGCAGGTGGAAACACCATATATTTT
.	TRBV18	.	TRBJ2-5	CASSPDPAGQETQYF	TGTGCCAGCTCACCTGACCCGGCAGGGCAAGAGACCCAGTACTTC
.	TRBV7-2	.	TRBJ2-5	CASSLGQAQETQYF	TGTGCCAGCAGCTTAGGACAGGCTCAAGAGACCCAGTACTTC
.	TRBV7-2	.	TRBJ2-3	CASSLQGSTDTQYF	TGTGCCAGCAGCCTACAGGGAAGCACAGATACGCAGTATTTT
many	TRBV18	.	TRBJ1-6	CASSLASVSYNSPLHF	TGTGCCAGCTCACTGGCAAGTGTCTCCTATAATTCACCCCTCCACTTT
.	TRBV12-3/TRBV12-4	.	TRBJ2-7	CASSFRQNEQYF	TGTGCCAGCAGTTTCCGACAAAACGAGCAGTACTTC
once	TRBV19	TRBD1	TRBJ1-5	CASSRQGSGFGQPQHF	TGTGCCAGTAGTAGACAGGGGTCGGGGTTCGGTCAGCCCCAGCATTTT
few	TRBV2	TRBD1	TRBJ2-1	CASRNEQGANEQFF	TGTGCCAGCAGAAACGAACAGGGGGCCAATGAGCAGTTCTTC
.	TRBV11-3	.	TRBJ2-3	CASSPFLSTDTQYF	TGTGCCAGCAGTCCTTTTCTGAGCACAGATACGCAGTATTTT
.	TRBV19	.	TRBJ1-3	CASSIYSGSGNTIYF	TGTGCCAGTAGTATCTATTCAGGCTCTGGAAACACCATATATTTT
.	TRBV21-1	.	TRBJ2-5	CASADQETQYF	TGTGCCAGCGCGGACCAAGAGACCCAGTACTTC
once	TRBV3-1/TRBV3-2	TRBD2	TRBJ2-5	CASSQTLAGVETQYF	TGTGCCAGCAGCCAAACACTAGCGGGTGTAGAGACCCAGTACTTC
.	TRBV11-2	TRBD2	TRBJ2-3	CASSFSAGGIDTQYF	TGTGCCAGCAGCTTTTCAGCGGGGGGTATAGATACGCAGTATTTT
.	TRBV6-5	.	TRBJ1-5	CASNKGTYSNQPQHF	TGTGCCAGCAACAAAGGGACTTATAGCAATCAGCCCCAGCATTTT
.	TRBV4-2	TRBD2	TRBJ2-3	CASSQDPSGGADTQYF	TGTGCCAGCAGCCAAGATCCTAGCGGGGGTGCAGATACGCAGTATTTT
.	TRBV5-4	.	TRBJ2-3	CASSPGQSTDTQYF	TGTGCCAGCAGCCCCGGACAGAGCACAGATACGCAGTATTTT
.	TRBV19	.	TRBJ1-5	CASSSEKRALQPQHF	TGTGCCAGTAGTTCCGAGAAAAGAGCCCTTCAGCCCCAGCATTTT
.	TRBV7-2	TRBD1	TRBJ1-1	CASSPWGLGQGVGTEAFF	TGTGCCAGCAGCCCGTGGGGCCTCGGACAGGGGGTTGGCACTGAAGCTTTCTTT
once	TRBV7-7	.	TRBJ2-2	CASSALGTGTGELFF	TGTGCTAGCAGTGCCTTGGGGACTGGGACCGGGGAGCTGTTTTTT
.	TRBV19	.	TRBJ2-7	CASSIADGDEQYF	TGTGCCAGTAGTATAGCCGACGGAGACGAGCAGTACTTC
.	TRBV6-6	TRBD2	TRBJ2-4	CASRRGEQTQNIQYF	TGTGCCAGCAGGCGGGGGGAGCAAACACAAAACATTCAGTACTTC
.	TRBV2	TRBD1	TRBJ1-5	CASRKTPGQGYQPQHF	TGTGCCAGCAGGAAAACCCCGGGACAGGGGTATCAGCCCCAGCATTTT
.	TRBV18	TRBD1	TRBJ1-4	CASSTGTGGTNEKLFF	TGTGCCAGCTCAACCGGGACAGGGGGGACTAATGAAAAACTGTTTTTT
few	TRBV11-3	TRBD1	TRBJ2-2	CASRDGQGDTGELFF	TGTGCCAGCAGGGACGGGCAGGGGGACACCGGGGAGCTGTTTTTT
.	TRBV11-3	.	TRBJ1-6	CASSLDGPINSPLHF	TGTGCCAGCAGCTTAGATGGGCCGATTAATTCACCCCTCCACTTT
.	TRBV5-1	TRBD1	TRBJ1-1	CASSTQGGWTEAFF	TGCGCCAGCAGCACACAGGGGGGGTGGACTGAAGCTTTCTTT